This entry is about one T cell receptor beta chain. Its antigen remains undetermined. No quality values exist for individual bases; no much larger clone is one base distant. The library came from the immunoSEQ multiplex PCR assay. Per the original workflow: A statistical classification framework was developed to diagnose cytomegalovirus status using the catalog of TCR beta chain sequences. TCRdb took over this immuneACCESS table, retaining in-frame rearrangements with V and J assigned. Such tables are incomplete; in checked studies, under half of the missing clones stem from an unresolved V gene, and the remainder is unexplained. From that table come the V and J calls and clone size; the DNA was used to work out D and trimming. This sample holds under 350,000 clones; around 85% were observed only once. Over 0.95% of the sample comes from the top ten. Relative to germline, V is 0 bases shorter and J is 6 bases shorter, with 19 bases between their ends. CDR3 length: 17 amino acids, cysteine to phenylalanine. Only the CDR3 DNA is retained, 51 bases long and in frame from the first base. Sequences KGHSH (CDR1) and LQKENI (CDR2) are obtained from the germline V gene.

This sample stems from a study of cytomegalovirus exposure and HLA in healthy donors (dated by TCRdb to 2016 to 2017). Regarding the study in general: The 700 or so repertoires of the first cohort and the roughly 120 validation repertoires were produced on the same platform, according to a later analysis. To predict cytomegalovirus infection status, the study combined high-throughput TCR immunosequencing, statistical association of individual TCRs with disease status, and machine learning. The study aimed to test whether cataloging public T cell receptors could reveal signatures of past pathogen exposure. Besides the first cohort of roughly 640 subjects, a separate validation cohort made up of over 100 different subjects was used.

The donors were included in the validation cohort of 100 to 150 subjects, a group kept apart from the approximately 670-subject first cohort. General conclusions and limits of the study: In the study, 164 TCR beta chains were listed as associated with cytomegalovirus. While some public TCRs were present in many individuals, most TCR sequences turned up only very rarely across donors. Subsequent analysis determined that TCRs grouped into clusters in the first cohort also showed a tendency toward co-occurrence across the 130 or so validation repertoires, and 94% of cluster scores exceeded 0. In vitro tests confirmed that a few of the cytomegalovirus-associated TCR beta chains recognize cytomegalovirus antigens. In both the original and validation cohorts, the classifier was reported to diagnose cytomegalovirus status with high specificity and sensitivity. All 120 or so repertoires were used to score co-occurrence in the validation cohort in a later analysis, because that analysis had no HLA typing for the cohort. According to the authors, the approach could potentially be generalized to other disease states and immunological phenotypes.

The sequenced sample consisted of PBMCs. Recombination joined TRBV18 with TRBJ2-3; the D gene is possibly TRBD2, with 8 bases matching. This TCR was sampled from a young woman in good health and CMV-seronegative. CDR3 region: CASSPPTGGGPADTQYF. At the DNA level, the sequence is TGTGCCAGCTCACCACCGACGGGAGGGGGCCCTGCGGATACGCAGTATTTT.